One sample yielded the 24 T cell receptor beta chains listed below, sequenced in a study of shared clonotypes between healthy human individuals. Clones were read by immunoSEQ multiplex PCR, and TCRdb kept only the in-frame ones, dropping some. The sample holds 2 million to 3 million clones, 80% to 95% seen once. The source material was naive CD4+ T cells from PBMCs. Subset noted: CD45RA+ positively selected. These receptors came from a man aged 18 to 29 in good health. Some clones in this sample may be carry-over from other donors' samples.

The V gene is TRBV18, the J gene TRBJ2-3; 9 positions agree with TRBD1. V trimming: 6 bases; J trimming: 2 bases; junction bases outside the gene matches: 6. This CDR3 has 15 residues. The germline CDR1 and CDR2 sequences are KGHSH and LQKENI. In nucleotides, the CDR3 is TGTGCCAGCTCGGCGGGACAGGGTCTCACAGATACGCAGTATTTT. It translates to CASSAGQGLTDTQYF.

V and J are TRBV5-1 and TRBJ2-1; 7 bases fit TRBD2. Looked up from germline, CDR1 is SGHRS and CDR2 is YFSETQ. CDR3 length equals 17 residues. The trim removed 4 bases at V and 4 bases at J, leaving 14 bases unmatched. The chain's CDR3 is CASSLGARAGDYNEQFF. CDR3 bases: TGCGCCAGCAGCCTAGGAGCGCGGGCGGGGGATTACAATGAGCAGTTCTTC.

The chain employs TRBV2 and TRBJ2-1; D unclear. Trimming took 9 bases from V and 9 from J, leaving 9 bases between them. CDR3 length: 10 amino acids. Germline CDR1 SNHLY, CDR2 FYNNEI. The CDR3, as DNA: TGTGCCAGGAAAGGGCGTGAGCAGTTCTTC. It codes for CARKGREQFF.

The sample holds one count of this clone. The chain carries TRBV11-2 and TRBJ2-2; maybe TRBD1 (6 bases). The length of the CDR3 is 19 residues. Deletions cut 4 bases from V and 6 bases from J, with 27 bases between. The germline V gene encodes CDR1 SGHAT and CDR2 FQNNGV. DNA for the CDR3: TGTGCCAGCAGCTCCCTCCTTTGGGGGCGGCAGGACGACTCCGGGGAGCTGTTTTTT. Translating gives CASSSLLWGRQDDSGELFF.

The chain couples TRBV9 to TRBJ2-6, with D uncertain. This CDR3 is 18 amino acids long. CDR1 is SGDLS and CDR2 is YYNGEE in the germline V gene. V shed 3 bases and J shed 4 bases, with 20 bases lying between them. The CDR3 DNA is TGTGCCAGCAGCGCCTTTCAAGGCCCCTCTCTCGGGGCCAACGTCCTGACTTTC. Translated: CASSAFQGPSLGANVLTF.

V and J are TRBV12-5 and TRBJ2-2, with 7 bases matching TRBD2. The trim removed 7 bases at V and 5 bases at J, leaving 13 bases unmatched. Germline assignment: CDR1 LGHNT and CDR2 FRNRAP. The CDR3 runs 16 residues. CDR3: CASAPPGGSSTGELFF. CDR3 sequence (DNA): TGTGCTAGTGCCCCACCCGGCGGGAGCTCAACCGGGGAGCTGTTTTTT.

This chain's CDR3 is CASSKGRDGPKQYEQYF. CDR3 in DNA: TGTGCCAGCAGCAAAGGAAGGGACGGGCCCAAACAGTACGAGCAGTACTTC. This chain connects TRBV21-1 to TRBJ2-7. TRBV21-1 is shown as a pseudogene. This CDR3 region has 17 residues.

CDR3 sequence reads: CAISESMGETQYF. The CDR3 DNA reads TGTGCCATCAGTGAGTCGATGGGGGAGACCCAGTACTTC. The rearrangement uses TRBV10-3 and TRBJ2-5; D remains unclear. Trimming took off 0 bases at V and 5 bases at J, with 7 bases between the two ends. The germline gives CDR1 ENHRY, CDR2 SYGVKD. The CDR3 totals 13 residues.

The chain combines TRBV27 with TRBJ2-2; 13 positions agree with TRBD2. V shed 5 bases, J shed 2 bases, and the junction held 14 bases outside the gene matches. Germline V lookup: CDR1 MNHEY, CDR2 SMNVEV (reference sequence). This CDR3 has 20 residues. As DNA, the CDR3 is TGTGCCAGCAGTATAACTAGCGGGAGGGCCTCAGGGTTCAACACCGGGGAGCTGTTTTTT. This codes for CASSITSGRASGFNTGELFF.

J is TRBJ2-1 and V is TRBV9, with TRBD2 identical over 8 bases. Germline V gene lookup returns CDR1 SGDLS and CDR2 YYNGEE. V shed 3 bases and J 8 bases; nucleotides not matched to a gene: 13. There are 16 residues in the CDR3. The CDR3 bases are TGTGCCAGCAGCGCCTGGACCGGGGGGGTATCCGATGAGCAGTTCTTC. Translating it yields CASSAWTGGVSDEQFF.

V usage is TRBV28 and J usage is TRBJ2-7, with 9 bases identical to TRBD2. CDR1 and CDR2 (germline): MDHEN, SYDVKM. V gave up 2 bases and J gave up 6 bases; unmatched junction bases: 8. The CDR3 has 15 amino acids. The CDR3 is CASSLLLGLAGEQYF. As DNA, the CDR3 is TGTGCCAGCAGTTTACTCTTGGGACTAGCCGGCGAGCAGTACTTC.

The rearrangement joins TRBV18 to TRBJ2-5, with TRBD1 matching 8 bases. Looked up from germline, CDR1 is KGHSH and CDR2 is LQKENI. V was clipped by 6 bases and J by 5 bases; unmatched bases: 8. The CDR3 is 14 residues long. The CDR3 is CASSRTGNAETQYF. The DNA of the CDR3 is TGTGCCAGCTCCCGGACAGGGAACGCGGAGACCCAGTACTTC.

In this sample, this clone turned up once. This chain connects TRBV5-1 to TRBJ1-2; a possible D gene is TRBD1 (5 bases). The germline gives CDR1 SGHRS, CDR2 YFSETQ. This CDR3 comprises 13 residues. Trimming shortened V by 10 bases and J by 2 bases, and 15 bases separated the two germline ends. The CDR3 protein is CASTSEGNYGYTF. The CDR3 bases are TGCGCCTCGACCAGCGAGGGGAACTATGGCTACACCTTC.

The gene calls are TRBV28 and TRBJ1-2; tentatively, D is TRBD1 (6 bases). This CDR3 is 14 amino acids long. V was clipped by 11 bases and J by 0 bases, with 16 bases between them. Germline V gives CDR1 MDHEN, CDR2 SYDVKM. For the CDR3, the DNA is TGTGCCGCACAGCGGGGGCTGTCTAACTATGGCTACACCTTC. Residues: CAAQRGLSNYGYTF.

This chain links TRBV29-1 with TRBJ2-7; possibly TRBD1 for D (5 bases). Germline CDR1 and CDR2: SQVTM and ANQGSEA. V lost 4 bases to trimming and J lost 3 bases, with 13 bases between them. This CDR3 has 13 amino acids. CDR3 region: CSVARQGVYEQYF. The DNA of the CDR3 is TGCAGCGTTGCGAGACAAGGGGTCTACGAGCAGTACTTC.

Concerning this clone itself: At the DNA level, this CDR3 is encoded by other sequences in the same sample as well. V usage is TRBV28 and J usage is TRBJ1-1; no clear D. V was trimmed by 9 bases and J by 0 bases, leaving 8 bases between them. This CDR3 comprises 12 residues. The germline V gene has CDR1 MDHEN and CDR2 SYDVKM. CDR3 sequence: CASTTLNTEAFF. The CDR3 nucleotides are TGTGCCAGTACTACATTGAACACTGAAGCTTTCTTT.

CDR3 residues: CASATGTGYLVWFF. For the CDR3, the DNA is TGTGCCAGCGCCACCGGGACAGGGTACTTGGTTTGGTTCTTC. This sequence joins TRBV27 and TRBJ2-1; TRBD1 agrees at 9 bases. CDR1 MNHEY and CDR2 SMNVEV come from the germline V gene (reference sequence). The CDR3 is made up of 14 amino acids. J gave up 15 bases and V 8 bases, and 17 bases lay outside the gene matches.

This clone appeared once. This rearrangement joins TRBV7-3 to TRBJ2-5; no clear D gene. V was pared by 1 base and J by 5 bases, with 8 bases between. The CDR3 is made up of 13 amino acids. In germline, CDR1 is SGHTA, CDR2 FQGTGA. Here the CDR3 DNA reads TGTGCCAGCAGCTTAAAATTACAGGAGACCCAGTACTTC. This translates into CASSLKLQETQYF.

The chain is built from TRBV30 and TRBJ2-3; D is perhaps TRBD2 (6 bases). The CDR3 is made up of 15 amino acids. Germline CDR1 is GTSNPN and CDR2 is SVGIG (reference sequence). V was trimmed by 3 bases and J by 4 bases, leaving 17 bases between them. The CDR3 sequence: CAWRAGSMRADTQYF. The CDR3 DNA follows: TGTGCCTGGAGAGCGGGCTCGATGAGGGCAGATACGCAGTATTTT.

The V and J genes are TRBV27 and TRBJ2-3, with a weak D call TRBD1 (6 bases). CDR1 is MNHEY, CDR2 SMNVEV, per germline (reference sequence). The V gene lost 5 bases and the J gene lost 7 bases, with 13 bases spanning the gap. This CDR3 spans 13 amino acids. The CDR3 coding sequence is TGTGCCAGCAGTCCCAAGAGGGGGAATACGCAGTATTTT. Encoded protein: CASSPKRGNTQYF.

With regard to this clone: Other DNA sequences in the sample encode the same CDR3. V is TRBV19 and J is TRBJ2-2; TRBD2 matches at 7 bases. The CDR3 has 13 amino acids. The germline V gene has CDR1 LNHDA and CDR2 SQIVND (reference sequence). Losses at the gene ends were 7 bases for V and 8 bases for J; bases not matched to a gene: 7. CDR3 loop: CASKEAGTGELFF. CDR3 nucleotide sequence: TGTGCCAGTAAAGAAGCGGGAACGGGGGAGCTGTTTTTT.

This chain uses TRBV5-4 with TRBJ1-1; D call uncertain. Germline V gene data show CDR1 as SGHNT and CDR2 as YYREEE (reference sequence). The CDR3 consists of 14 residues. Trimming removed 4 bases from V and 1 base from J, with 11 bases in between. This CDR3 is CASSPTGGNTEAFF. In DNA, the CDR3 is TGTGCCAGCAGCCCGACGGGCGGGAACACTGAAGCTTTCTTT.

This clone was seen just once. The rearrangement uses TRBV11-2 and TRBJ2-7, with TRBD2 matching over 7 bases. Germline CDR1 reads SGHAT; CDR2 reads FQNNGV. CDR3 length: 15 residues. V shed 4 bases, J shed 3 bases, and the junction held 9 bases outside the gene matches. The CDR3 DNA reads as TGTGCCAGCAGCTCAACCGGACTAGGGCACTACGAGCAGTACTTC. As protein: CASSSTGLGHYEQYF.

The chain couples TRBV28 to TRBJ1-2; 10 nucleotides line up with TRBD1. CDR1 and CDR2 from the germline V gene are MDHEN and SYDVKM. The CDR3 is 15 residues long. V gave up 6 bases and J gave up 8 bases; unmatched junction bases: 12. CDR3 sequence (DNA): TGTGCCAGCAGGGGACAGGGGAAGGGTCGGGGCGGCTACACCTTC. Protein product: CASRGQGKGRGGYTF.